This T cell receptor beta chain stems from a study of OX40 agonist ivuxolimab in advanced cancers. Clones were sequenced by immunoSEQ multiplex PCR, and TCRdb holds only the in-frame ones, with some missing. In the table there are roughly 50,000 clones, about 81% of which are singletons. A word on this clone: Its target is unknown.

Whole-study results and caveats: CD8+ T cells averaged more expanded clones than CD4+. CD4+ and CD8+ blood T cells expanded clonally by week 6 at 0.1 to 3.0 mg/kg.

This CDR3 contains 13 residues. Germline V gene sequence: CDR1 SNHLY, CDR2 FYNNEI. With 6 bases clipped from V and 4 bases from J, the junction kept 3 bases outside the gene matches. The receptor was derived from an adult with an advanced solid tumor such as melanoma, head and neck, liver or kidney cancer. This material consisted of CD4+ or CD8+ T cells sorted from blood, taken in a trial of the OX40 agonist ivuxolimab. The chain recombines TRBV2 with TRBJ2-1, with 7 nucleotides matching TRBD2. The CDR3 region has the DNA TGTGCCAGCAGACTGGGAGGGTACAATGAGCAGTTCTTC. Translation: CASRLGGYNEQFF.